This note documents a single T cell receptor (beta chain) sequence. Antigen unknown. Generated by immunoSEQ multiplex PCR, the TCRdb table keeps only in-frame clones and is missing some. The sample holds about 160,000 clones, about 91% seen once. These data originate in a study of T cell responses to AZD1222 COVID-19 vaccine. Points from the study as a whole: The donors showed a predominance of white British ancestry and of females, with possible underestimation of clonal diversity. Nearly half of spike-specific TCRs reportedly target variant regions that are unmutated in the B.1.351 and B.1.1.7 variants. Spike-specific TCR repertoires showed rising breadth and depth after two AZD1222 doses.

The sequencing here drew on peripheral blood, taken on day 0 of MenACWY control vaccination. The receptor was isolated from an adult in good health.

The CDR3 here is CASSLMGGQPQHF. The CDR3 DNA follows: TGTGCCAGCAGTTTAATGGGTGGGCAGCCCCAGCATTTT. J is TRBJ1-5 and V is TRBV27; no reliable D call. The CDR3 is 13 residues long. CDR1 is MNHEY and CDR2 is SMNVEV in the germline V gene (reference sequence). Trimming took off 2 bases at V and 7 bases at J, with 9 bases between the two ends.